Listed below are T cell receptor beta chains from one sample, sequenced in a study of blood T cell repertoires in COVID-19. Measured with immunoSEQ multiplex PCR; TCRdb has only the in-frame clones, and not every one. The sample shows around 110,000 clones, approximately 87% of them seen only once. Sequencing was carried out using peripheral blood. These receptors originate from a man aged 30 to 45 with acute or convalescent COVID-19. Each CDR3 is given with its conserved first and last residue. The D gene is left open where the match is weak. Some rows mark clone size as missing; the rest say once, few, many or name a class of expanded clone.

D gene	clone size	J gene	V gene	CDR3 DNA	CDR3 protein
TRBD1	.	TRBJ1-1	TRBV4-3	TGCGCCAGCAGCCAAGATTGGGCCAGGGGGCGAACCACTGAAGCTTTCTTT	CASSQDWARGRTTEAFF
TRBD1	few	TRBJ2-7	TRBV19	TGTGCCAGTAGTTTCCGGGACAGGCCCTACGAGCAGTACTTC	CASSFRDRPYEQYF
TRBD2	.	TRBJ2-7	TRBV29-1	TGCAGCGTAGCCGGGGTAGTGGGAGGGGATCACGAGCAGTACTTC	CSVAGVVGGDHEQYF
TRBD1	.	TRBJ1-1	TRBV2	TGTGCCAGCCGGGACAGGGGGCTCGGCGCTTTCTTT	CASRDRGLGAFF
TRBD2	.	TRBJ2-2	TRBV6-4	TGTGCCAGCAGTGCCCAGAGCGGGGTCAACACCGGGGAGCTGTTTTTT	CASSAQSGVNTGELFF
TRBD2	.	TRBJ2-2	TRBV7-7	TGTGCTAGCAGCTTAGAGGGTAGCGGGAGACACACCGGGGAGCTGTTTTTT	CASSLEGSGRHTGELFF
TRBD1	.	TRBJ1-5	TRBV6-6	TGTGCCAGCAGGACAGGGAGGATAAGCAATCAGCCCCAGCATTTT	CASRTGRISNQPQHF
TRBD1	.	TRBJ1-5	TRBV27	TGTGCCAGCAGTTTAAGTCCGACAGGGAATCAGCCCCAGCATTTT	CASSLSPTGNQPQHF
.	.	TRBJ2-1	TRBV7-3	TGTGCCAGCAGCTTAACGCAGATCAATGAGCAGTTCTTC	CASSLTQINEQFF
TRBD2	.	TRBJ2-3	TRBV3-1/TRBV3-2	TGTGCCAGCAGCCTCTTTCTAGCGGGAGGGCCGACAGATACGCAGTATTTT	CASSLFLAGGPTDTQYF
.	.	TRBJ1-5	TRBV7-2	TGTGCCAGCAGCTTAGGAGGTCAACTGCCCCAGCATTTT	CASSLGGQLPQHF
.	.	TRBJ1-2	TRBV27	TGTGCCAGCACCTCAGTCAGTGGGGGGATCAACTATGGCTACACCTTC	CASTSVSGGINYGYTF
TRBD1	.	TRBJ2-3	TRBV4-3	TGCGCCAGCAGCCAAGAAAGGTGGACAGGTGCTACAGATACGCAGTATTTT	CASSQERWTGATDTQYF
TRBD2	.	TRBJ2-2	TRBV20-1	TGCAGTGCTAGTCGACTAGCGGGAACCGGGGAGCTGTTTTTT	CSASRLAGTGELFF
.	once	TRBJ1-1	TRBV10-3	TGTGCCATCAGTGGGACCGGGACATCGAACACTGAAGCTTTCTTT	CAISGTGTSNTEAFF
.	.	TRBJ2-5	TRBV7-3	TGTGCCAGCAGCTCCTCTGGGGCTCTGGGAGAGACCCAGTACTTC	CASSSSGALGETQYF
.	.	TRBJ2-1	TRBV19	TGTGCCAGTAGTATAGACAGGGACTCCTACAATGAGCAGTTCTTC	CASSIDRDSYNEQFF
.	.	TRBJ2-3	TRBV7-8	TGTGCCAGCAGCACAAATTCCCCCGGCACAGATACGCAGTATTTT	CASSTNSPGTDTQYF
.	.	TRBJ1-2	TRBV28	TGTGCCAGCAGTTTAGGTGCGGGGAACTATGGCTACACCTTC	CASSLGAGNYGYTF
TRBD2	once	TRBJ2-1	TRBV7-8	TGTGCCAGCAGGAAGACTAGCGGGAGCTCCTACAATGAGCAGTTCTTC	CASRKTSGSSYNEQFF
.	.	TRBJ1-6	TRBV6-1	TGTGCCAGCAGTGACCCAGGGGTACCCCTCCACTTT	CASSDPGVPLHF
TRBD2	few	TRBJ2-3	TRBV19	TGTGCCAGTAGTAGTTTAGCGGGAGAGTCAGATACGCAGTATTTT	CASSSLAGESDTQYF
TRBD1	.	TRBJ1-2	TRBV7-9	TGTGCCAGCAGCCCTACAGGGGGCACTGGCTACACCTTC	CASSPTGGTGYTF
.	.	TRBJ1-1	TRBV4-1	TGCGCCAGCAGCCAAGATCAGGGAAGCACTGAAGCTTTCTTT	CASSQDQGSTEAFF
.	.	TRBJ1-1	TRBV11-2	TGTGCCAGCAGGCAACAGAACACTGAAGCTTTCTTT	CASRQQNTEAFF
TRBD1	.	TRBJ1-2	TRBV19	TGTGCCAGTAGTATCTCCGCAGGGGGTACCTATGGCTACACCTTC	CASSISAGGTYGYTF
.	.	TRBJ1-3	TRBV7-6	TGTGCCAGCAGCTTAGGACCCGGGGTCTCTGGAAACACCATATATTTT	CASSLGPGVSGNTIYF